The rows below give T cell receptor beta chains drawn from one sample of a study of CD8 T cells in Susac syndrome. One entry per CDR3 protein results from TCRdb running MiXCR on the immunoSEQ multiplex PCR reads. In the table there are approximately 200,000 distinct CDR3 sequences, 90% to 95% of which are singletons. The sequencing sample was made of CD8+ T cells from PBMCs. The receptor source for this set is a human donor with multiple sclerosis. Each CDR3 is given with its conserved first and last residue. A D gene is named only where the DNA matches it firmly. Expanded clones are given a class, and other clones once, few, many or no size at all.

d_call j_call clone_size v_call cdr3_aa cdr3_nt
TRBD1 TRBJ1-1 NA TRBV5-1 CASSSTGWSTEAFF TGCGCCAGCAGCTCGACAGGGTGGAGCACTGAAGCTTTCTTT
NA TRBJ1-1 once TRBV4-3 CASSQEWPETEAFF TGCGCCAGCAGCCAAGAATGGCCCGAGACTGAAGCTTTCTTT
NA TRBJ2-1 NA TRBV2 CASSEAPRFYNEQFF TGTGCCAGCAGTGAAGCGCCGCGGTTCTACAATGAGCAGTTCTTC
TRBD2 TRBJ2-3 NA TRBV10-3 CAISEPTFTSGSLADTQYF TGTGCCATCAGTGAGCCCACATTTACTAGCGGGAGTTTGGCAGATACGCAGTATTTT
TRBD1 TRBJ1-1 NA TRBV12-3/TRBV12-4 CASSSGGTGAVEAFF TGTGCCAGCAGTTCTGGCGGGACAGGGGCCGTAGAAGCTTTCTTT
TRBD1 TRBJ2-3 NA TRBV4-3 CASSQGPGGAFADTQYF TGCGCCAGCAGCCAAGGTCCAGGGGGCGCTTTCGCAGATACGCAGTATTTT
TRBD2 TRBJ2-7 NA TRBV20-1 CSARGTPTSGAPPYEQYF TGCAGTGCTAGAGGAACCCCGACTAGCGGGGCACCCCCCTACGAGCAGTACTTC
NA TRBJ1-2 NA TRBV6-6 CASSYDGGNYGYTF TGTGCCAGCAGTTACGATGGAGGCAACTATGGCTACACCTTC
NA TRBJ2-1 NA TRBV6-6 CASSYSTGNSNEQFF TGTGCCAGCAGTTACTCGACTGGGAATTCGAATGAGCAGTTCTTC
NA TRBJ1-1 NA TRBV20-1 CSATGTDSDTEAFF TGCAGTGCTACGGGGACGGATTCCGACACTGAAGCTTTCTTT
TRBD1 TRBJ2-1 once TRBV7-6 CASSLMDRDKDEQFF TGTGCCAGCAGCTTGATGGACAGGGATAAGGATGAGCAGTTCTTC
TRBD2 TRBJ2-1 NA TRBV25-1 CASSELLAGSNEQFF TGTGCCAGCAGTGAACTGTTAGCGGGGAGCAATGAGCAGTTCTTC
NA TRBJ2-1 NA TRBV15 CATSRGARGYNEQFF TGTGCCACCAGCAGAGGGGCTCGCGGCTACAATGAGCAGTTCTTC
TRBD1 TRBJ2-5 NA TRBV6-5 CASSLGTAQETQYF TGTGCCAGCAGTCTCGGGACAGCACAAGAGACCCAGTACTTC
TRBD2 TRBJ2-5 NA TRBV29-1 CSVDGSGGAETQYF TGCAGCGTTGACGGGAGCGGGGGGGCCGAGACCCAGTACTTC
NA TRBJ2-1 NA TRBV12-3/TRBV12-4 CASSEGAGGEQFF TGTGCCAGCAGTGAGGGGGCGGGAGGTGAGCAGTTCTTC
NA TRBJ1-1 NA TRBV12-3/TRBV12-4 CASSLEQNTEAFF TGTGCCAGCAGTTTGGAGCAGAACACTGAAGCTTTCTTT
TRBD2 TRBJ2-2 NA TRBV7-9 CASSPAGLAGTGELFF TGTGCCAGCAGTCCCGCGGGACTAGCGGGGACCGGGGAGCTGTTTTTT
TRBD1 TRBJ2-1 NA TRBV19 CASSTGDSYNEQFF TGTGCCAGTTCTACAGGGGACTCCTACAATGAGCAGTTCTTC
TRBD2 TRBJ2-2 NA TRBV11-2 CASSLIRLAGMAGELFF TGTGCCAGCAGCTTAATTCGACTAGCGGGAATGGCCGGGGAGCTGTTTTTT
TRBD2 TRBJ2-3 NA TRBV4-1 CASSQDWGGRDTQYF TGCGCCAGCAGCCAAGATTGGGGGGGTAGAGATACGCAGTATTTT
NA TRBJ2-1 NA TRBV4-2 CASSQENSRANNEQFF TGTGCCAGCAGCCAAGAAAATAGCCGAGCGAACAATGAGCAGTTCTTC
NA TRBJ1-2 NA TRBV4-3 CASSQDRGSNYGYTF TGCGCCAGCAGCCAAGACAGGGGATCCAACTATGGCTACACCTTC
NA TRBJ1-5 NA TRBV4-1 CASSQAFGAGNQPQHF TGCGCCAGCAGCCAAGCCTTTGGGGCAGGTAATCAGCCCCAGCATTTT
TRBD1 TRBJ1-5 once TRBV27 CASAPTGPTGANQPQHF TGTGCCAGCGCCCCGACGGGACCGACAGGGGCCAATCAGCCCCAGCATTTT
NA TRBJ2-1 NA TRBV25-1 CASSTSFKGYNEQFF TGTGCCAGCAGTACCAGCTTCAAGGGCTACAATGAGCAGTTCTTC
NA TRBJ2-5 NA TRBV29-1 CSVESWGTQYF TGCAGCGTCGAATCTTGGGGGACCCAGTACTTC
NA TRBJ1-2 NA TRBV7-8 CASSSREHYGYTF TGTGCCAGCAGCTCCCGGGAGCACTATGGCTACACCTTC
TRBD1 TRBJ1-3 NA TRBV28 CASSFRGGGNTIYF TGTGCCAGCAGTTTCCGAGGGGGCGGAAACACCATATATTTT
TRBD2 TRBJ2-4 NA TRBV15 CATSSRRSGGTYF TGTGCCACCAGCAGTCGCCGTAGCGGGGGGACCTACTTC
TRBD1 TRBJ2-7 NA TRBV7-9 CASRLGTDYEQYF TGTGCCAGCCGCCTCGGGACAGACTACGAGCAGTACTTC
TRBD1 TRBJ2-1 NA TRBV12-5 CASGYGQGVHGDEQFF TGTGCTAGTGGTTACGGACAGGGCGTCCATGGTGATGAGCAGTTCTTC
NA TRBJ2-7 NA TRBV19 CASSISQDEQYF TGTGCCAGTAGTATCTCACAGGACGAGCAGTACTTC
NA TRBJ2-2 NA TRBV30 CAWSAPFGRQLRNTGELFF TGTGCCTGGAGTGCCCCTTTCGGAAGACAGTTAAGGAACACCGGGGAGCTGTTTTTT
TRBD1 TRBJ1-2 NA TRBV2 CASSQGWGQGNYGYTF TGTGCCAGCAGTCAAGGGTGGGGACAGGGGAACTATGGCTACACCTTC
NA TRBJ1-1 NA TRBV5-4 CASSPGAGSGTEAFF TGTGCCAGCAGCCCCGGAGCAGGGTCGGGCACTGAAGCTTTCTTT
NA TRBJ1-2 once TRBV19 CASSITAFYGYTF TGTGCCAGTAGTATAACAGCTTTCTATGGCTACACCTTC
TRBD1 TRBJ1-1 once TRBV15 CATSLDRDTEAFF TGTGCCACCAGCTTGGACAGGGATACTGAAGCTTTCTTT
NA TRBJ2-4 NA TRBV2 CASSEEPGGLGQNIQYF TGTGCCAGCAGTGAAGAGCCTGGGGGCCTAGGTCAAAACATTCAGTACTTC
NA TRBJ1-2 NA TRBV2 CASSELGPSAYGYTF TGTGCCAGCAGTGAACTGGGGCCCAGCGCCTATGGCTACACCTTC
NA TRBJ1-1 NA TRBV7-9 CASSSLGRPLMNTEAFF TGTGCCAGCAGCTCATTGGGGCGGCCCCTCATGAACACTGAAGCTTTCTTT
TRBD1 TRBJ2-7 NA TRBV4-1 CASSYSPGQGGNEQYF TGCGCCAGCAGCTACTCTCCGGGACAGGGAGGCAACGAGCAGTACTTC
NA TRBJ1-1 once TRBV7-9 CASSFRGADTEAFF TGTGCCAGCAGCTTCCGAGGAGCGGACACTGAAGCTTTCTTT
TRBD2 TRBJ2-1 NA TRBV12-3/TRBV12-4 CASRGVTSGGGHEQFF TGTGCCAGCAGGGGAGTTACTAGCGGGGGAGGACATGAGCAGTTCTTC
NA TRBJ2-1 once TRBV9 CASSDGYLSSYNEQFF TGTGCCAGCAGCGACGGGTATTTAAGCTCCTACAATGAGCAGTTCTTC
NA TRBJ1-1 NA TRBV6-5 CASSYGVWAEAFF TGTGCCAGCAGTTACGGCGTCTGGGCTGAAGCTTTCTTT
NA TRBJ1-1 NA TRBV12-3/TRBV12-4 CASSRNMNTEAFF TGTGCCAGCAGCCGAAACATGAACACTGAAGCTTTCTTT
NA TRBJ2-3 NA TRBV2 CASIFGDTDTQYF TGTGCCAGCATTTTTGGAGACACGGATACGCAGTATTTT
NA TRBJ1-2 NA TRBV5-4 CASRGAGPSEYGYTF TGTGCCAGCCGGGGGGCTGGGCCCAGTGAGTATGGCTACACCTTC
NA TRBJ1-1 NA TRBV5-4 CASSLKGWVGAEAFF TGTGCCAGCAGCCTAAAGGGGTGGGTGGGGGCTGAAGCTTTCTTT
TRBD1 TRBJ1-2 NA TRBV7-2 CASSLRDSVSNYGYTF TGTGCCAGCAGCCTAAGGGACAGCGTTAGTAACTATGGCTACACCTTC
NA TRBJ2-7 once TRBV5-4 CASSLISTPYEQYF TGTGCCAGCAGCTTGATTTCTACCCCCTACGAGCAGTACTTC
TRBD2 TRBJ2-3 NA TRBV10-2 CASNSGLDDTDTQYF TGCGCCAGCAACTCGGGACTAGATGACACAGATACGCAGTATTTT
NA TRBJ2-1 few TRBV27 CASSLSPYNEQFF TGTGCCAGCAGTTTATCTCCCTACAATGAGCAGTTCTTC
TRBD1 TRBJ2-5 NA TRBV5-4 CASSIPGQGDLETQYF TGTGCCAGCAGCATCCCGGGACAGGGGGACTTGGAGACCCAGTACTTC
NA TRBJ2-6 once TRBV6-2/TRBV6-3 CASSPRGGANVLTF TGTGCCAGCAGTCCCCGGGGGGGGGCCAACGTCCTGACTTTC
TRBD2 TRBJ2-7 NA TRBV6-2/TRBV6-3 CASSYPRLADSYEQYF TGTGCCAGCAGTTACCCGAGACTAGCGGATTCTTACGAGCAGTACTTC
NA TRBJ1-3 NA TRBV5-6 CASSLWADYWFSGNTIYF TGTGCCAGCAGCTTGTGGGCGGATTACTGGTTCTCTGGAAACACCATATATTTT
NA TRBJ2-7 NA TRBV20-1 CSARDRGTYEQYF TGCAGTGCTAGAGATAGGGGGACCTACGAGCAGTACTTC